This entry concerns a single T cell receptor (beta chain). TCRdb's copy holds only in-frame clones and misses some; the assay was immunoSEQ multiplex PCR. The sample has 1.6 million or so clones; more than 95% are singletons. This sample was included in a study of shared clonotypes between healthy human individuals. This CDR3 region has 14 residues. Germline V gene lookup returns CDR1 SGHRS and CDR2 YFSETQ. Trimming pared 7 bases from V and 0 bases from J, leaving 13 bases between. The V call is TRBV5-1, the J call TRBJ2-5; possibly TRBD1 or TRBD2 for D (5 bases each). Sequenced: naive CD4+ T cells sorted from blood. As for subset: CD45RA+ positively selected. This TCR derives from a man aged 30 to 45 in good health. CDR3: CASGRDPDQETQYF. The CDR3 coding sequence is TGCGCCAGCGGCCGGGACCCTGACCAAGAGACCCAGTACTTC.